A single T cell receptor beta chain is shown here with its context. Its antigen is not known. This entry is derived from a study of beta chain features in type 1 diabetes. Notes on the study in general: Any PCR bias toward short templates would affect both groups alike.

Of the isolated RNA, all was reverse transcribed, and so the sequenced material was expressed TCRB transcripts. An average roughly 3.3 million reads came from naive, central memory and regulatory T cell samples. Here immunoSEQ multiplex PCR was the method, and the copy in TCRdb shows in-frame clones only, minus some. The data contain 200,000 to 250,000 clones, around 65% of them seen just once; the ten biggest clones take up roughly 0.048%. The clonotype was recovered from a man aged 25-40 years in good health. Sequenced: naive CD4+ T cells from blood.

CDR3 sequence reads: CSATRTESYGYTF. In nucleotides, the CDR3 is TGCAGCGCTACTAGGACAGAATCCTATGGCTACACCTTC. This chain connects TRBV29-1 to TRBJ1-2; a possible D gene is TRBD1 (6 bases). The V end lost 7 bases, the J end lost 4 bases, and 16 bases lay between the germline ends. The CDR3 extends over 13 amino acids. Germline assignment: CDR1 SQVTM and CDR2 ANQGSEA.